This TCR beta chain comes out of a study of low-dose radiotherapy and immunotherapy resistance in tumors. The time point denotes: before trial treatment. Note on this clonotype: A much bigger clone sits one base away, suggesting this may be a read error.

TRAV- and TRBV-specific primers, spanning alpha and beta chains, primed first-strand cDNA. Both a constant-region primer and a V-primer adapter served to amplify TCRs across roughly 22 PCR cycles. TCRdb independently ran MiXCR on the reads; one entry per CDR3 protein. The table shows about 60,000 distinct CDR3 sequences, with approximately 25% occurring only once. This CDR3 contains 15 residues. Germline-derived CDR1 and CDR2 are LGHNA and YSLEER. This chain uses TRBV4-3 with TRBJ2-7; 9 nucleotides line up with TRBD1. Sample: PBMCs, taken before treatment. This clonotype was obtained from a male donor with prostate cancer. CDR3 sequence (DNA): TGCGCCAGCGGCCAAGAGGGACAGGGAAACTACGAGCAGTACTTC. The encoded protein is CASGQEGQGNYEQYF.